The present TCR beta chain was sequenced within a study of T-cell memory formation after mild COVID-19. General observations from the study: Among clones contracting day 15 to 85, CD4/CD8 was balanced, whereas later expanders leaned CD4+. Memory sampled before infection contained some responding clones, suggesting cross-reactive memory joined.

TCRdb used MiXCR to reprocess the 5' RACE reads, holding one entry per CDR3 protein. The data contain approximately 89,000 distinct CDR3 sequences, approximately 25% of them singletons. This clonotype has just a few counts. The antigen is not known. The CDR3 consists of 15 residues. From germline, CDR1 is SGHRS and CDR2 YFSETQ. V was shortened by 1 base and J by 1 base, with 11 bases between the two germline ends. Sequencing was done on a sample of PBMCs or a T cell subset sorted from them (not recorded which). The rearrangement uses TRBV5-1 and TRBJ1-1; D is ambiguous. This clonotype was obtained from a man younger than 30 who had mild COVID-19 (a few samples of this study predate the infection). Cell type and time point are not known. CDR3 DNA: TGCGCCAGCAGCTTGATTGGAGCAAAGAACACTGAAGCTTTCTTT. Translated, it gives CASSLIGAKNTEAFF.